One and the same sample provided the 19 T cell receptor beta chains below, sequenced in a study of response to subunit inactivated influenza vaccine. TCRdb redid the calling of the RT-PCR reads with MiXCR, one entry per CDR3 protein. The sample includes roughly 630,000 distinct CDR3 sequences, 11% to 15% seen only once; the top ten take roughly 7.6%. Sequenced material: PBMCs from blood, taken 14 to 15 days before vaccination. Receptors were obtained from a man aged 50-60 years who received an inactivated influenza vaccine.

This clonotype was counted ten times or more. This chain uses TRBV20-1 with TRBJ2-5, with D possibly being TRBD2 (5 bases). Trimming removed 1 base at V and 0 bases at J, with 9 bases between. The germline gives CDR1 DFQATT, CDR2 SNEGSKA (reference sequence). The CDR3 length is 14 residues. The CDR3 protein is CSARVGVYQETQYF. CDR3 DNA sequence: TGCAGTGCTAGAGTCGGGGTGTACCAAGAGACCCAGTACTTC.

Here the CDR3 DNA reads TGTGCCAGCAGTCCATCGGGACAGGGTGGCTATGGCTACACCTTC. Amino acids: CASSPSGQGGYGYTF. The genes are TRBV28 and TRBJ1-2, with TRBD1 identical over 9 bases. V lost 5 bases and J lost 4; bases outside the gene matches: 8. The CDR3 is 15 amino acids. Germline values: CDR1 MDHEN, CDR2 SYDVKM.

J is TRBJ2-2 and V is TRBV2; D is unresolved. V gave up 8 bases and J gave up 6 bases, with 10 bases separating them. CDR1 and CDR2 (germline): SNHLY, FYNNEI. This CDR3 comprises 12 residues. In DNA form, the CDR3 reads TGTGCCAGCTGGTCAGATCCCGGGGAGCTGTTTTTT. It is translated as CASWSDPGELFF. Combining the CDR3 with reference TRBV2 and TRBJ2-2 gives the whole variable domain EPEVTQTPSHQVTQMGQEVILRCVPISNHLYFYWYRQILGQKVEFLVSFYNNEISEKSEIFDDQFSVERPDGSNFTLKIRSTKLEDSAMYFCASWSDPGELFFGEGSRLTVL.

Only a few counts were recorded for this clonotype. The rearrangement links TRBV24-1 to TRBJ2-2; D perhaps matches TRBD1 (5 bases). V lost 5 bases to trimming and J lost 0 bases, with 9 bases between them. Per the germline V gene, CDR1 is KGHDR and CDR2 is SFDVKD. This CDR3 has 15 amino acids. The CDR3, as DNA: TGTGCCACCAGTGTGCAGGGTACGAACACCGGGGAGCTGTTTTTT. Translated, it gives CATSVQGTNTGELFF.

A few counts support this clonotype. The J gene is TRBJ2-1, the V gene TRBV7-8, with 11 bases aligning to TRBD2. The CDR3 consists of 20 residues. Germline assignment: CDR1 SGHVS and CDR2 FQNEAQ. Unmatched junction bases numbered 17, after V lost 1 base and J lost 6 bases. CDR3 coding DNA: TGTGCCAGCAGCTTAGTTCGGGGGACTAGCGGCGTCAAAAGGGGCAATGAGCAGTTCTTC. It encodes CASSLVRGTSGVKRGNEQFF.

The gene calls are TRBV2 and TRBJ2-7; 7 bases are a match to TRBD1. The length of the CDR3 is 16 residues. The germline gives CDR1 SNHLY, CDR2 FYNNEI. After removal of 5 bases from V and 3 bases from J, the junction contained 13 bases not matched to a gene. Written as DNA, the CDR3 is TGTGCCAGCAGTAATGGACCGGGACAGAAAATCTACGAGCAGTACTTC. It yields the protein CASSNGPGQKIYEQYF.

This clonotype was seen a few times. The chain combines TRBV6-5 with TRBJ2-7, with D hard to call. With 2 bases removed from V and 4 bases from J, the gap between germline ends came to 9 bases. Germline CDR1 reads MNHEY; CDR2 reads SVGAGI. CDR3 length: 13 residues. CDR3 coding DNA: TGTGCCAGCAGTTACAGGAAGGGATACGAGCAGTACTTC. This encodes CASSYRKGYEQYF.

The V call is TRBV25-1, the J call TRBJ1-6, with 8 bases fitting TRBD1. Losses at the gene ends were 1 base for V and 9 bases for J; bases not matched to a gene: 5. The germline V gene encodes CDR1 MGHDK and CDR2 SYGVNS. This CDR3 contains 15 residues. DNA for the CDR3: TGTGCCAGCAGTGAATTCGGAACAGGGGGTTCACCCCTCCACTTT. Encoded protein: CASSEFGTGGSPLHF.

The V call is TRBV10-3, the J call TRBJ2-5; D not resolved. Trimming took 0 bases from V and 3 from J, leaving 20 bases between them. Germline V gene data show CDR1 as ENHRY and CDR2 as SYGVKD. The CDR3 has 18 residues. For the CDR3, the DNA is TGTGCCATCAGTGAGTCTTTCACTGCTGGGATGGGGAAAGAGACCCAGTACTTC. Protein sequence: CAISESFTAGMGKETQYF.

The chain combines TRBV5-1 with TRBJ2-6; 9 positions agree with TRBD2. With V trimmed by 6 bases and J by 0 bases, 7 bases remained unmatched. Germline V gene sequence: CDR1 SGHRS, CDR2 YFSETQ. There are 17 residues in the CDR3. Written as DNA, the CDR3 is TGCGCCAGCAACTTAGCGGGAGCCGACTCTGGGGCCAACGTCCTGACTTTC. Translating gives CASNLAGADSGANVLTF. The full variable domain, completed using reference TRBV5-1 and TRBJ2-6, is KAGVTQTPRYLIKTRGQQVTLSCSPISGHRSVSWYQQTPGQGLQFLFEYFSETQRNKGNFPGRFSGRQFSNSRSEMNVSTLELGDSALYLCASNLAGADSGANVLTFGAGSRLTVL.

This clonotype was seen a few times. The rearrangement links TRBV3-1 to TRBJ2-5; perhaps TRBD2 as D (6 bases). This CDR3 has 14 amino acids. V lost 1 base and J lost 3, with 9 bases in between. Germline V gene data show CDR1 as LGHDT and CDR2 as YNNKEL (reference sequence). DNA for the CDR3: TGTGCCAGCAGCCAAGTTGGAGGGAAAGAGACCCAGTACTTC. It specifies CASSQVGGKETQYF.

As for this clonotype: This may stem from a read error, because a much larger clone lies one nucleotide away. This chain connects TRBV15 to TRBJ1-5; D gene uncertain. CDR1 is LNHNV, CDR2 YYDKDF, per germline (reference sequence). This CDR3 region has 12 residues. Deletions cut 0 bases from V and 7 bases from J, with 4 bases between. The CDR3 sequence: CATSRDKQPQHF. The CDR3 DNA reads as TGTGCCACCAGCAGAGACAAACAGCCCCAGCATTTT.

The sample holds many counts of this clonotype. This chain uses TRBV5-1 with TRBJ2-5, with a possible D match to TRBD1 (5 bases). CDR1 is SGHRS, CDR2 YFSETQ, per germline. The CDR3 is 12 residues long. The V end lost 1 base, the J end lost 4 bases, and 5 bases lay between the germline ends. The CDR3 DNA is TGCGCCAGCAGCTTGCAGGGAGAGACCCAGTACTTC. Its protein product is CASSLQGETQYF. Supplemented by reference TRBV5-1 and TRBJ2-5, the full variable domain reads KAGVTQTPRYLIKTRGQQVTLSCSPISGHRSVSWYQQTPGQGLQFLFEYFSETQRNKGNFPGRFSGRQFSNSRSEMNVSTLELGDSALYLCASSLQGETQYFGPGTRLLVL.

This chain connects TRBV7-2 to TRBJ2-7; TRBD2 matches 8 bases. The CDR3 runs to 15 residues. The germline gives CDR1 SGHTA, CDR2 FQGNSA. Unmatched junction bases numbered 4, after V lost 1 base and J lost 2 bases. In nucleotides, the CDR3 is TGTGCCAGCAGCTTAGTTAGCGGGGACCCCTACGAGCAGTACTTC. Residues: CASSLVSGDPYEQYF.

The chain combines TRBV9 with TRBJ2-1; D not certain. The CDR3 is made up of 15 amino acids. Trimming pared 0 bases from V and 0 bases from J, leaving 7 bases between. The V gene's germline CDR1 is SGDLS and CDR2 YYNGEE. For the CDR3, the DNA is TGTGCCAGCAGCGTAGATACCCGCTCCTACAATGAGCAGTTCTTC. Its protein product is CASSVDTRSYNEQFF. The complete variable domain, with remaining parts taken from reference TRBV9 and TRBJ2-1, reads DSGVTQTPKHLITATGQRVTLRCSPRSGDLSVYWYQQSLDQGLQFLIQYYNGEERAKGNILERFSAQQFPDLHSELNLSSLELGDSALYFCASSVDTRSYNEQFFGPGTRLTVL.

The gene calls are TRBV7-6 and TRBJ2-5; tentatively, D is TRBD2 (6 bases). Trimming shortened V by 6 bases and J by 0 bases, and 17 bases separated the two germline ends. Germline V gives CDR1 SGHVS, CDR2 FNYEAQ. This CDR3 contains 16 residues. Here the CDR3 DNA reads TGTGCCAGCAGGGGTTGGGCTAGCGAAAACCAAGAGACCCAGTACTTC. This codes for CASRGWASENQETQYF.

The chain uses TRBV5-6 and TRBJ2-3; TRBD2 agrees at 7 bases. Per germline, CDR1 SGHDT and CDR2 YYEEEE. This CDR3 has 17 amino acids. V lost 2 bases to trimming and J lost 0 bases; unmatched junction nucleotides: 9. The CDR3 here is CASSFGSGVYSTDTQYF. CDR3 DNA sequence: TGTGCCAGCAGCTTCGGGAGCGGGGTATATAGCACAGATACGCAGTATTTT.

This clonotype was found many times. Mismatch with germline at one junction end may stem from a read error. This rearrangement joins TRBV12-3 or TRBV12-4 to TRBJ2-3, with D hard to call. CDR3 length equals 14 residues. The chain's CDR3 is CASSLGLSTDTQYF. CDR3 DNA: TGCGCCAGCAGCTTGGGTTTAAGCACAGATACGCAGTATTTT.

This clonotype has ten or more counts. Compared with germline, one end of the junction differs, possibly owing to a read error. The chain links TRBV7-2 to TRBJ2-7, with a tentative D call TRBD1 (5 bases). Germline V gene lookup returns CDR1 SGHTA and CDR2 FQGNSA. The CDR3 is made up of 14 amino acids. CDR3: CASSLGPGPYEQYF. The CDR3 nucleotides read TGCGCCAGCAGCTTGGGGCCGGGTCCCTACGAGCAGTACTTC.